This T cell receptor beta chain came from a study of blood T cell repertoires in COVID-19. For the study at large: The United States, Italy and Spain provided the acute and convalescent COVID-19 samples. PBMCs, B-cell-depleted T cells, or T cells were the source of the cDNA or gDNA that made up the material.

The assay was immunoSEQ multiplex PCR, and TCRdb's table has in-frame clones only and misses some. The sample holds a few hundred thousand clones; 85% to 90% are singletons and the top ten take approximately 4.5%. This CDR3 has 17 residues. The germline V and J ends were trimmed by 1 base and 0 bases, with 15 bases remaining between them. Looked up from germline, CDR1 is LNHDA and CDR2 is SQIVND (reference sequence). Participants came from fewer than 25 US areas, aged roughly 18 to 89 years. This chain links TRBV19 with TRBJ1-2, with D possibly being TRBD1 (5 bases). The receptor's source is a woman aged 18-30 years with acute COVID-19. The sample was PBMCs or T cells enriched from blood (not recorded which). The CDR3 DNA follows: TGTGCCAGTAGTATAGTGCTTGGACACGGAGCTAACTATGGCTACACCTTC. This gives the protein CASSIVLGHGANYGYTF.